Sequencing of this TCR beta chain was carried out in a study of T-cell memory formation after mild COVID-19. CDR1 and CDR2 (germline): MGHRA, YSYEKL. The V end was cut by 4 bases, the J end by 5 bases, with 14 bases between. The length of the CDR3 is 15 residues. This clonotype turned up a few times. TCRdb itself ran the 5' RACE reads through MiXCR, one entry per CDR3 protein. The sample lists more than 110,000 distinct CDR3 sequences, around 15% occurring once. The chain combines TRBV4-1 with TRBJ2-2, with D maybe TRBD2 (5 bases). The sequenced sample consisted of PBMCs or a T cell subset sorted from them (not recorded which). The receptor's source is an adult woman who had mild COVID-19 (a few samples of this study predate the infection). Cell type and time point are not known. The DNA for the CDR3 is TGCGCCAGCAGCCCTACTCTCCCGGGAACCGGGGAGCTGTTTTTT. This sequence encodes CASSPTLPGTGELFF.